Listed below are T cell receptor beta chains from one sample, sequenced in a study of shared clonotypes between healthy human individuals. The repertoire was sequenced with immunoSEQ multiplex PCR; TCRdb's copy has only in-frame clones and lacks some. The table has some 2.1 million clones, 90% to 95% seen once; the top ten hold more than 0.1%. The sequenced sample consisted of naive CD4+ T cells sorted from blood. The receptor set was obtained from a man aged 18 to 30 in good health. Each CDR3 is given with its conserved first and last residue. A D gene is named only where the DNA matches it firmly. Not every row has a clone size; where given, it reads once, few, many or a size class.

clone_size d_call j_call v_call cdr3_aa cdr3_nt
- - TRBJ1-2 TRBV30 CAWSAESGFIYGYTF TGTGCCTGGAGTGCCGAATCGGGGTTCATCTATGGCTACACCTTC
- TRBD1 TRBJ2-3 TRBV2 CASSANRGPDTQYF TGTGCCAGCAGTGCCAACAGGGGCCCAGATACGCAGTATTTT
- - TRBJ2-1 TRBV30 CAQLRGAPYNEQFF TGTGCTCAGCTCCGGGGGGCCCCCTACAATGAGCAGTTCTTC
- - TRBJ2-4 TRBV29-1 CSVDRGGDIQYF TGCAGCGTTGATCGGGGCGGGGACATTCAGTACTTC
many TRBD2 TRBJ2-7 TRBV18 CASSPGTSGSYEQYF TGTGCCAGCTCACCAGGGACTAGCGGGAGCTACGAGCAGTACTTC
- - TRBJ1-1 TRBV5-1 CASSSRGSTEAFF TGCGCCAGCAGCAGCCGGGGGAGCACTGAAGCTTTCTTT
- - TRBJ1-2 TRBV4-3 CASSQDRVGYTF TGCGCCAGCAGCCAAGACAGGGTCGGCTACACCTTC
- - TRBJ1-1 TRBV5-4 CASSPGPDNTEAFF TGTGCCAGCAGCCCCGGCCCGGATAACACTGAAGCTTTCTTT
- - TRBJ1-2 TRBV30 CAWRSGDVGGYTF TGTGCCTGGAGATCGGGCGACGTGGGTGGCTACACCTTC
- TRBD2 TRBJ2-1 TRBV5-6 CASSFLRGSSYNEQFF TGTGCCAGCAGCTTTCTCCGCGGGAGCTCCTACAATGAGCAGTTCTTC
- TRBD2 TRBJ2-3 TRBV10-1 CASSELGTKSQYF TGCGCCAGCAGTGAGCTCGGGACTAAGTCGCAGTATTTT
- - TRBJ1-5 TRBV5-6 CASSARDRHSNQPQHF TGTGCCAGCAGCGCCCGGGACCGCCATAGCAATCAGCCCCAGCATTTT
- TRBD1 TRBJ2-1 TRBV19 CASRDRGRNEQFF TGTGCCAGTCGGGACAGGGGACGCAATGAGCAGTTCTTC
- - TRBJ2-7 TRBV29-1 CSAQWGNEQYF TGCAGCGCCCAATGGGGGAACGAGCAGTACTTC
- - TRBJ2-3 TRBV4-3 CASSHVSADTQYF TGCGCCAGCAGCCATGTGTCAGCAGATACGCAGTATTTT
- TRBD2 TRBJ2-3 TRBV10-1 CASSGGLAGTDTQYF TGCGCCAGCAGTGGAGGACTAGCGGGCACAGATACGCAGTATTTT